This entry lists 21 T cell receptor beta chains sequenced from one sample in a study of long-term antiretroviral therapy in people with HIV. The assay, immunoSEQ v3.0, was run at survey level. Here immunoSEQ multiplex PCR was the method, and the copy in TCRdb shows in-frame clones only, minus some. In the table there are more than 7,000 clones, over 60% of which are singletons. The material was unsorted PBMCs, obtained about 0.9 years before starting antiretroviral therapy. The receptors shown here come from a man aged 40-50 years with HIV.

The rearrangement uses TRBV7-2 and TRBJ2-7; TRBD1 might be the D (6 bases). CDR1 is SGHTA and CDR2 is FQGNSA in the germline V gene. CDR3 length equals 15 residues. V was pared by 2 bases and J by 0 bases, with 11 bases between. Here the CDR3 reads CASSLSLDSSYEQYF. The CDR3 region has the DNA TGTGCCAGCAGCTTATCACTGGACAGCTCCTACGAGCAGTACTTC.

The chain employs TRBV6-5 and TRBJ2-2; D is unresolved. The germline V and J ends were trimmed by 2 bases and 7 bases, with 8 bases remaining between them. This CDR3 comprises 13 residues. The germline gives CDR1 MNHEY, CDR2 SVGAGI. The chain's CDR3 is CASSYGIHGELFF. The DNA of the CDR3 is TGTGCCAGCAGTTACGGGATCCACGGGGAGCTGTTTTTT.

The count of this clone is one. This sequence joins TRBV21-1 and TRBJ1-1. TRBV21-1 corresponds to a pseudogene. This CDR3 has 15 amino acids. CDR3 DNA sequence: TGTGCCAGCAGCAAACTCCGGGGGGGAGGAACTGAAGCTTTCTTT. Translating gives CASSKLRGGGTEAFF.

In DNA, the CDR3 is TGTGCTAGTGCCCCGGGACAGGGGGTTTACGAGCAGTACTTC. This codes for CASAPGQGVYEQYF. This chain uses TRBV12-5 with TRBJ2-7; 11 nucleotides line up with TRBD1. V dropped 7 bases and J dropped 4; count of bases not matched to a gene: 6. CDR1 LGHNT and CDR2 FRNRAP come from the germline V gene. The CDR3 has 14 amino acids. The variable domain in full, with the rest retrieved from reference TRBV12-5 and TRBJ2-7, is DARVTQTPRHKVTEMGQEVTMRCQPILGHNTVFWYRQTMMQGLELLAYFRNRAPLDDSGMPKDRFSAEMPDATLATLKIQPSEPRDSAVYFCASAPGQGVYEQYFGPGTRLTVT.

The chain is built from TRBV29-1 and TRBJ2-1; 8 bases line up with TRBD2. Germline assignment: CDR1 SQVTM and CDR2 ANQGSEA. V shed 5 bases, J shed 3 bases, and the junction held 3 bases outside the gene matches. CDR3 length: 13 residues. The CDR3: CSVPGGFYNEQFF. The CDR3 DNA reads as TGCAGCGTTCCGGGGGGGTTCTACAATGAGCAGTTCTTC.

The V gene is TRBV5-1, the J gene TRBJ1-2, with a tentative D call TRBD1 (5 bases). The CDR3 consists of 13 residues. Trimming removed 4 bases from V and 8 bases from J, with 15 bases in between. The germline V gene encodes CDR1 SGHRS and CDR2 YFSETQ. CDR3 nucleotide sequence: TGCGCCAGCAGCCCCCTAAGGGGCCACGGCTACACCTTC. Translating gives CASSPLRGHGYTF.

The chain recombines TRBV10-2 with TRBJ2-1; D unclear. With 6 bases removed from V and 2 bases from J, the gap between germline ends came to 8 bases. Germline V gene lookup returns CDR1 WSHSY and CDR2 SAAADI. This CDR3 spans 13 amino acids. The CDR3 DNA reads TGCGCCAGCAGCGCTAGACCCTACAATGAGCAGTTCTTC. Translating it yields CASSARPYNEQFF.

The sample holds a few counts of this clone. The V gene is TRBV4-1, the J gene TRBJ2-4, with 7 bases lining up with TRBD1. This CDR3 has 18 residues. Germline V gene lookup returns CDR1 MGHRA and CDR2 YSYEKL. V lost 1 base to trimming and J lost 3 bases; unmatched junction nucleotides: 12. The CDR3 DNA follows: TGCGCCAGCAGCCAAGCCCCCCCGGGACAGACAGTCAAAAACATTCAGTACTTC. It codes for CASSQAPPGQTVKNIQYF.

This chain links TRBV29-1 with TRBJ1-4; D gene ambiguous. CDR3 length: 14 amino acids. V shed 6 bases and J shed 1 base, with 12 bases lying between them. CDR1 is SQVTM and CDR2 is ANQGSEA in the germline V gene. The CDR3: CSVSNMGTNEKLFF. CDR3 in DNA: TGCAGCGTGAGCAACATGGGAACTAATGAAAAACTGTTTTTT.

The chain couples TRBV9 to TRBJ2-3, with unresolved D. This CDR3 comprises 13 residues. V was trimmed by 0 bases and J by 6 bases, leaving 8 bases between them. Germline CDR1 and CDR2: SGDLS and YYNGEE. CDR3 protein: CASSVEDRDTQYF. The DNA of the CDR3 is TGTGCCAGCAGCGTAGAGGACCGCGATACGCAGTATTTT.

The chain recombines TRBV10-2 with TRBJ2-7; D possibly matches TRBD1 or TRBD2 (7 bases each). This CDR3 is built from 14 residues. From germline, CDR1 is WSHSY and CDR2 SAAADI. V lost 3 bases to trimming and J lost 2 bases, with 11 bases between them. The CDR3, as DNA: TGCGCCAGCAGTGAAGCGGGGACAGCCTACGAGCAGTACTTC. Its translation: CASSEAGTAYEQYF.

V gene TRBV30 combines with J gene TRBJ1-1; D may be TRBD1 (5 bases). Trimming left V 4 bases short and J 0 bases short, with 12 bases between. This CDR3 is built from 14 residues. Germline lookup yields CDR1 GTSNPN and CDR2 SVGIG (reference sequence). The CDR3 DNA is TGTGCCTGGACCAGAGGGGCTATGAACACTGAAGCTTTCTTT. Its protein product is CAWTRGAMNTEAFF.

This chain uses TRBV29-1 with TRBJ2-4; D unresolved. Trimming shortened V by 6 bases and J by 0 bases, and 9 bases separated the two germline ends. This CDR3 comprises 13 residues. The germline CDR1 and CDR2 sequences are SQVTM and ANQGSEA. The CDR3 sequence is CSVPTGAKNIQYF. The CDR3 DNA reads TGCAGCGTCCCGACGGGAGCCAAAAACATTCAGTACTTC. Drawing the rest from reference TRBV29-1 and TRBJ2-4, the complete variable domain is SAVISQKPSRDICQRGTSLTIQCQVDSQVTMMFWYRQQPGQSLTLIATANQGSEATYESGFVIDKFPISRPNLTFSTLTVSNMSPEDSSIYLCSVPTGAKNIQYFGAGTRLSVL.

V and J are TRBV4-3 and TRBJ1-2; 7 bases agree with TRBD1. V shed 4 bases and J 7 bases; nucleotides not matched to a gene: 6. Germline V CDR1 and CDR2: LGHNA, YSLEER. This CDR3 has 13 residues. CDR3 in amino acids: CASSLQGGLGYTF. The CDR3 DNA follows: TGCGCCAGCAGCCTCCAGGGGGGGCTTGGCTACACCTTC.

The J gene is TRBJ1-1, the V gene TRBV30; D gene unclear. Germline V CDR1 and CDR2: GTSNPN, SVGIG (reference sequence). The ends were cut back, 2 bases at V and 8 bases at J, with 15 bases in the middle. The CDR3 contains 13 residues. The CDR3: CAWSTPNPVEAFF. The CDR3 DNA is TGTGCCTGGAGTACCCCGAACCCCGTCGAAGCTTTCTTT.

The J gene is TRBJ2-2, the V gene TRBV4-2; D is ambiguous. CDR3 length: 14 amino acids. Trimming took off 0 bases at V and 2 bases at J, with 4 bases between the two ends. Germline values: CDR1 LGHNA, CDR2 YNFKEQ. Written as DNA, the CDR3 is TGTGCCAGCAGCCAAGATTTTAACACCGGGGAGCTGTTTTTT. This encodes CASSQDFNTGELFF.

The chain combines TRBV19 with TRBJ1-1; D unresolved. V was clipped by 1 base and J by 0 bases, with 3 bases between them. CDR3 length: 13 residues. Germline V lookup: CDR1 LNHDA, CDR2 SQIVND (reference sequence). The CDR3 loop is CASSIGVNTEAFF. The CDR3 DNA reads as TGTGCCAGTAGTATAGGCGTGAACACTGAAGCTTTCTTT. The whole variable domain, filled in from reference TRBV19 and TRBJ1-1, reads DGGITQSPKYLFRKEGQNVTLSCEQNLNHDAMYWYRQDPGQGLRLIYYSQIVNDFQKGDIAEGYSVSREKKESFPLTVTSAQKNPTAFYLCASSIGVNTEAFFGQGTRLTVV.

The V and J genes are TRBV30 and TRBJ2-1; no clear D. CDR3 length equals 13 residues. CDR1 and CDR2 (germline): GTSNPN, SVGIG (reference sequence). Trimming pared 0 bases from V and 0 bases from J, leaving 3 bases between. CDR3 coding DNA: TGTGCCTGGAGTGTAGACTCCTACAATGAGCAGTTCTTC. Translation gives CAWSVDSYNEQFF.

This chain connects TRBV15 to TRBJ2-7; a possible D gene is TRBD1 (6 bases). V was shortened by 1 base and J by 2 bases, with 12 bases between the two germline ends. CDR3 length: 15 residues. Germline V gene data show CDR1 as LNHNV and CDR2 as YYDKDF (reference sequence). CDR3 bases: TGTGCCACCAGCAGAGGTGGAGGACAGACCTACGAGCAGTACTTC. Its protein is CATSRGGGQTYEQYF. Combining the CDR3 with reference TRBV15 and TRBJ2-7 gives the whole variable domain DAMVIQNPRYQVTQFGKPVTLSCSQTLNHNVMYWYQQKSSQAPKLLFHYYDKDFNNEADTPDNFQSRRPNTSFCFLDIRSPGLGDTAMYLCATSRGGGQTYEQYFGPGTRLTVT.

V and J are TRBV7-2 and TRBJ2-5; a weak D match, TRBD2 (6 bases). CDR1 SGHTA and CDR2 FQGNSA come from the germline V gene. Trimming stripped 1 base from V and 4 bases from J, with 13 bases between. The CDR3 consists of 15 residues. CDR3 DNA: TGTGCCAGCAGCTTAGTGGGAGGTGGGGTAGAGACCCAGTACTTC. This translates into CASSLVGGGVETQYF.

The chain combines TRBV11-2 with TRBJ2-7; no definite D call. Trimming stripped 5 bases from V and 3 bases from J, with 5 bases between. CDR1 and CDR2 (germline): SGHAT, FQNNGV. The CDR3 extends over 11 amino acids. The CDR3 loop is CASSKNYEQYF. DNA for the CDR3: TGTGCCAGCAGCAAAAACTACGAGCAGTACTTC. The whole variable domain, filled in from reference TRBV11-2 and TRBJ2-7, reads EAGVAQSPRYKIIEKRQSVAFWCNPISGHATLYWYQQILGQGPKLLIQFQNNGVVDDSQLPKDRFSAERLKGVDSTLKIQPAKLEDSAVYLCASSKNYEQYFGPGTRLTVT.